The clone carrying this TCR beta chain has a count of ten or more. Its antigen is not known. The data originate from a study of T cell repertoires in cytomegalovirus infection. Overall study context: An indication of both CMV infection and matching HLA type came from public TCR beta signatures.

Regarding the study as a whole: The ex vivo response was dominated by HLA-C-restricted CMV-specific TCR beta clonotypes.

CDR3 size: 12 residues. The ends were cut back, 7 bases at V and 2 bases at J, with 9 bases in the middle. TCRdb ran MiXCR on the reads and lists one entry per CDR3 protein. The top ten hold roughly 5% of the sample, which has about 190,000 distinct CDR3 sequences, 9.5% seen once. The rearrangement links TRBV12-3 or TRBV12-4 to TRBJ2-7; D is unclear. The clonotype was recovered from a human donor in good health (CMV status not recorded). Some clones in this sample may be carry-over from other donors' samples. Sample: PBMCs. CDR3 loop: CASTQYPYEQYF. The CDR3 DNA sequence: TGTGCCAGCACCCAGTACCCCTACGAGCAGTACTTC.